This T cell receptor beta chain was recorded in a study of CXCR3-negative and CXCR3-positive naive CD8 T cells. Findings and caveats of the study: Naive CXCR3-positive cells had TRB CDR3s more hydrophobic than those of CXCR3-negative naive cells.

Libraries were UMI-labeled 5' RACE TRB cDNA. TCRdb re-called the 5' RACE reads; one entry per CDR3 protein, DNA not given. This sample's table has over 95,000 distinct CDR3 sequences. The CDR3 spans 12 residues. Germline-derived CDR1 and CDR2 are SQVTM and ANQGSEA. Naive CD8+ T cells displayed a CD45RO-CCR7+CD27+CD95- phenotype. A note on this clonotype: Its antigen remains unknown.

The sample taken for sequencing was naive CXCR3+ CD8+ T cells from blood. The subset: CD45RO-CCR7+CD27+CD95- naive CD8+ T cells expressing CXCR3 (TNR3+). The chain has TRBV29-1 and TRBJ2-7; as DNA is missing, the TRBD1 call by TCRdb cannot be tested. This receptor was taken from a human donor in good health. Some clones in this sample may be carry-over from other donors' samples. The CDR3 here is CSVVRGVGEQYF.